The clone carrying this T cell receptor (delta chain) was detected a few times. Antigen: not known. This entry belongs to a study of Vδ1+ human thymocytes. Broader study findings: Thymic TRG and TRD repertoires appeared highly polyclonal.

Sequences come from RNA converted to cDNA by reverse transcription. CDR3 amplicons came from multiplex PCR with pooled V-gene forward and constant-region reverse primers. TCRdb re-analyzed the multiplex PCR reads via CATT. This sample has 54,000 or so delta-chain clones, with about 16% found just once. Trimming shortened V by 4 bases and J by 1 base, and 7 bases separated the two germline ends. This CDR3 is 13 amino acids long. The V gene's germline CDR1 is TSWWSYY and CDR2 QGS. Sequenced material: Vdelta1+ gamma-delta thymocytes from the thymus. Stated subset: FACS-sorted CD3+ TCRalphabeta- TCRVdelta1+ TCRVdelta2- thymocytes. The chain carries TRDV1 and TRDJ1; D gene uncertain. The sequence was obtained from a boy in the first two years of life who had congenital heart surgery. The CDR3 nucleotides are TGTGCTCTTGGGGTAAGTTCCACCGATAAACTCATCTTT. Translation gives CALGVSSTDKLIF.